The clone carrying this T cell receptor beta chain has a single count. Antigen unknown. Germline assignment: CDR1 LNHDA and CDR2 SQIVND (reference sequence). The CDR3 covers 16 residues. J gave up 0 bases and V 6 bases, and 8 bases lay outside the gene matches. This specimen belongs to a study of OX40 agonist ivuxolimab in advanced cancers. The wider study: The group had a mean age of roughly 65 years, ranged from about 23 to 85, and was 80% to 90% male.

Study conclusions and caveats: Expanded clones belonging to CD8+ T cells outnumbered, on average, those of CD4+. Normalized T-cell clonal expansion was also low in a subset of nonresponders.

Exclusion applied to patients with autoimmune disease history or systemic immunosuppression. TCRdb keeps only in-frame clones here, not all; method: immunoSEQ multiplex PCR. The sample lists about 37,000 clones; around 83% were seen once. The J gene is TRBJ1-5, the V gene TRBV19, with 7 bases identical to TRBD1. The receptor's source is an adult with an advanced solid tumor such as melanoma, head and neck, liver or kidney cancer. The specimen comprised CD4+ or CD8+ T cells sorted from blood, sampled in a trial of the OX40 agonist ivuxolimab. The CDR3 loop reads CASRAQGGYSNQPQHF. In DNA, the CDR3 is TGTGCCAGTAGGGCCCAGGGGGGATATAGCAATCAGCCCCAGCATTTT.